This T cell receptor beta chain was sequenced during a study of cytomegalovirus exposure and HLA in healthy donors. Findings and limits, study-wide: Later analysis identified a missense DCLRE1C variant that was linked to TCR beta V- and J-gene trimming. TCR beta sequences numbering around 15,000 were associated with HLA alleles at 0.05 false discovery rate in a later analysis.

CDR1 is MGHRA, CDR2 YSYEKL, per germline. CDR3 size: 16 residues. The germline V and J ends were trimmed by 1 base and 2 bases, with 12 bases remaining between them. As concerns this clone: The antigen remains undetermined.

PCR involved 60 Vbeta and 13 Jbeta primers. The authors' processing: Roughly 11 million shared chains were among the roughly 80 million unique TCR beta chains that a later analysis counted. This table comes from immunoSEQ multiplex PCR, and its TCRdb copy is limited to in-frame clones, with some not included. V and J calls and clone size are copied from that table; D and trimming were computed from the DNA. This table holds about 110,000 clones, around three quarters found once. The chain recombines TRBV4-1 with TRBJ1-5; D gene uncertain. The TCR sequence derives from a woman between 50 and 59 years old in good health and CMV-seropositive. What was sequenced was PBMCs. CDR3 amino acids: CASSQVVQAGNQPQHF. CDR3 nucleotides: TGCGCCAGCAGCCAAGTGGTCCAGGCCGGCAATCAGCCCCAGCATTTT.